Listed here are 21 T cell receptor beta chains from one sample, sequenced in a study of T cells in Graves' hyperthyroidism and ophthalmopathy. RNA transcripts gave rise to amplified TCR beta CDR3 regions. Carried out on the TCR CDR3, a first-round RT-PCR used the HTBI primer set. TCRdb re-analysed the multiplex PCR reads in MiXCR, keeping a single row per CDR3 protein. The sample contains 250,000 to 300,000 distinct CDR3 sequences, around 19% of which appear only once. The sample consisted of blood. These receptor sequences come from a man between 45 and 60 years old with Graves' ophthalmopathy.

This clonotype was picked up many times. The chain combines TRBV5-1 with TRBJ2-7, with D perhaps assigned TRBD1 or TRBD2 (6 bases each). The CDR3 has 15 residues. V gave up 0 bases and J gave up 2 bases, with 12 bases separating them. Germline CDR1 reads SGHRS; CDR2 reads YFSETQ. CDR3 sequence reads: CASSLEAGQTYEQYF. CDR3 in DNA: TGCGCCAGCAGCTTGGAGGCGGGACAAACCTACGAGCAGTACTTC.

This clonotype came up a few times. CDR3 amino acids: CASSLRGVRGPASTDTQYF. In nucleotides, the CDR3 is TGTGCCAGCAGCTTAAGGGGGGTCAGGGGGCCAGCTAGCACAGATACGCAGTATTTT. The chain links TRBV7-3 to TRBJ2-3, with 8 positions matching TRBD1. The CDR3 is 19 residues long. V lost 1 base, J lost 0 bases, and 12 bases stayed unmatched. Germline V gives CDR1 SGHTA, CDR2 FQGTGA.

On this clonotype itself: Because it lacks the conserved phenylalanine or tryptophan at the end, this CDR3 is likely a read error. The genes are TRBV11-2 and TRBJ2-7; D is unclear. The CDR3 sequence is 13 residues long. The germline V and J ends were trimmed by 1 base and 1 base, with 5 bases remaining between them. Germline V lookup: CDR1 SGHAT, CDR2 FQNNGV. CDR3 sequence reads: CASSLAQSYEQYL. The CDR3 DNA follows: TGTGCCAGCAGCTTAGCACAGTCCTACGAGCAGTACCTC.

This clonotype appeared a few times. The rearrangement uses TRBV9 and TRBJ1-6; no firm D call. The CDR3 is 14 residues long. V was cut by 3 bases and J by 4 bases, with 8 bases left in between. CDR1 SGDLS and CDR2 YYNGEE come from the germline V gene. CDR3 sequence (DNA): TGTGCCAGCAGCGCAGCTCTTTATAATTCACCCCTCCACTTT. It encodes CASSAALYNSPLHF.

This clonotype was detected many times. The chain is built from TRBV30 and TRBJ2-1, with D unresolved. CDR3 length: 15 amino acids. Trimming removed 2 bases at V and 2 bases at J, with 13 bases between. Germline loops: CDR1 GTSNPN, CDR2 SVGIG (reference sequence). CDR3 loop: CAWSHGNSAYNEQFF. CDR3 DNA: TGTGCCTGGAGTCACGGAAACTCGGCCTACAATGAGCAGTTCTTC. Supplemented by reference TRBV30 and TRBJ2-1, the full variable domain reads SQTIHQWPATLVQPVGSPLSLECTVEGTSNPNLYWYRQAAGRGLQLLFYSVGIGQISSEVPQNLSASRPQDRQFILSSKKLLLSDSGFYLCAWSHGNSAYNEQFFGPGTRLTVL.

This clonotype was counted many times. V usage is TRBV5-6 and J usage is TRBJ2-3; the match to TRBD1 covers 8 bases. The CDR3 loop spans 16 amino acids. V shed 1 base and J 1 base; nucleotides not matched to a gene: 5. CDR1 SGHDT and CDR2 YYEEEE come from the germline V gene. The chain's CDR3 is CASSLLQGAGTDTQYF. CDR3 bases: TGTGCCAGCAGCTTGCTCCAGGGGGCCGGCACAGATACGCAGTATTTT.

This clonotype turned up a few times. The chain carries TRBV9 and TRBJ2-5; 7 bases are a match to TRBD1. Per germline, CDR1 SGDLS and CDR2 YYNGEE. Trimming took 6 bases from V and 4 from J; bases not matched to a gene: 12. The CDR3 has 15 residues. CDR3 sequence: CASTPMGQKGETQYF. The CDR3 nucleotides are TGTGCCAGCACCCCTATGGGACAGAAGGGAGAGACCCAGTACTTC. Combining the CDR3 with reference TRBV9 and TRBJ2-5 gives the whole variable domain DSGVTQTPKHLITATGQRVTLRCSPRSGDLSVYWYQQSLDQGLQFLIQYYNGEERAKGNILERFSAQQFPDLHSELNLSSLELGDSALYFCASTPMGQKGETQYFGPGTRLLVL.

The CDR3 DNA reads as TGCGCCAGCAGCCGGGGGACTAGCGGGAGCGGTGTCTATGAGCAGTTCTTC. It is translated as CASSRGTSGSGVYEQFF. The chain links TRBV5-1 to TRBJ2-1; the match to TRBD2 covers 14 bases. This CDR3 is 17 amino acids long. The germline gives CDR1 SGHRS, CDR2 YFSETQ. With 4 bases clipped from V and 8 bases from J, the junction kept 11 bases outside the gene matches.

There are many counts of this clonotype. The chain couples TRBV11-1 to TRBJ2-1; a possible D gene is TRBD2 (5 bases). V gave up 5 bases and J gave up 2 bases, with 10 bases separating them. The germline V gene has CDR1 SGHAT and CDR2 FQDESV (reference sequence). CDR3 size: 14 residues. The CDR3 DNA sequence: TGTGCCAGCAGCCTGGGAGTAGCCTACAATGAGCAGTTCTTC. It encodes CASSLGVAYNEQFF.

This clonotype was recorded many times. The chain has TRBV2 and TRBJ1-1; 10 bases line up with TRBD1. After removal of 6 bases from V and 8 bases from J, the junction contained 9 bases not matched to a gene. The length of the CDR3 is 14 residues. Germline values: CDR1 SNHLY, CDR2 FYNNEI. CDR3 amino acids: CASRRDRGTREAFF. The DNA of the CDR3 is TGTGCCAGCAGAAGGGACAGGGGAACAAGAGAAGCTTTCTTT.

This clonotype was counted a few times. The CDR3 reads CASSSTGSRRETNEKLFF. The DNA of the CDR3 is TGTGCCAGCAGTTCTACAGGGTCCAGGAGGGAAACTAATGAAAAACTGTTTTTT. This rearrangement joins TRBV6-5 to TRBJ1-4; D perhaps matches TRBD1 (6 bases). This CDR3 spans 18 amino acids. The V end lost 4 bases, the J end lost 1 base, and 19 bases lay between the germline ends. Germline V lookup: CDR1 MNHEY, CDR2 SVGAGI.

The chain couples TRBV30 to TRBJ2-1, with 12 bases that match TRBD2. This CDR3 has 13 amino acids. CDR1 is GTSNPN and CDR2 is SVGIG in the germline V gene (reference sequence). The J segment lost 7 bases and the V segment lost 5 bases, leaving 3 bases of the junction unmatched. The CDR3 is CAWGLAGRNEQFF. The CDR3 region has the DNA TGTGCCTGGGGACTAGCGGGGCGGAATGAGCAGTTCTTC. The whole variable domain, filled in from reference TRBV30 and TRBJ2-1, reads SQTIHQWPATLVQPVGSPLSLECTVEGTSNPNLYWYRQAAGRGLQLLFYSVGIGQISSEVPQNLSASRPQDRQFILSSKKLLLSDSGFYLCAWGLAGRNEQFFGPGTRLTVL.

This clonotype was seen ten or more times. The chain links TRBV11-3 to TRBJ2-1, with TRBD2 matching over 12 bases. The CDR3 runs to 15 residues. V lost 6 bases and J lost 10; bases outside the gene matches: 10. In germline, CDR1 is SGHNT, CDR2 YENEEA. The CDR3 DNA is TGTGCCAGCAGTTCCGCTAGCGGGAGGGAGGGCGAGCAGTTCTTC. This gives the protein CASSSASGREGEQFF.

This clonotype was seen only a few times. The chain links TRBV20-1 to TRBJ2-7, with D possibly being TRBD2 (6 bases). V lost 4 bases and J lost 3, with 16 bases in between. This CDR3 region has 14 residues. Germline V gives CDR1 DFQATT, CDR2 SNEGSKA (reference sequence). Written as DNA, the CDR3 is TGCAGTGCTACCGCCGGGGCGGGATACTACGAGCAGTACTTC. Translation gives CSATAGAGYYEQYF.

The chain employs TRBV6-1 and TRBJ2-3; D gene ambiguous. Germline V gives CDR1 MNHNS, CDR2 SASEGT. With 3 bases removed from V and 0 bases from J, the gap between germline ends came to 13 bases. The CDR3 consists of 16 residues. CDR3 region: CASSDSLAASTDTQYF. CDR3 in DNA: TGTGCCAGCAGTGATTCCTTGGCAGCTAGCACAGATACGCAGTATTTT.

The chain has TRBV5-6 and TRBJ2-1, with D possibly TRBD2 on 5 matching bases. CDR1 SGHDT and CDR2 YYEEEE come from the germline V gene. CDR3 length: 14 residues. V lost 4 bases and J 4 bases, leaving 12 bases between the germline ends. In DNA, the CDR3 is TGTGCCAGCAGCAAGGAGGTCGGGTACAATGAGCAGTTCTTC. Its translation: CASSKEVGYNEQFF.

This clonotype appeared many times. The chain joins TRBV2 to TRBJ2-7; D is undetermined. Between the trimmed V and J ends, which lost 4 bases and 7 bases, there was a span of 14 bases. The CDR3 runs to 13 residues. CDR1 SNHLY and CDR2 FYNNEI come from the germline V gene. DNA for the CDR3: TGTGCCAGCAGTGTGTTCCAGACTGGAGAGCAGTACTTC. Translation gives CASSVFQTGEQYF.

This clonotype was counted a few times. The V call is TRBV19, the J call TRBJ2-5; 8 bases map to TRBD2. From germline, CDR1 is LNHDA and CDR2 SQIVND (reference sequence). Unmatched junction bases numbered 8, after V lost 6 bases and J lost 2 bases. This CDR3 has 15 residues. CDR3 protein: CASSRTSGIQETQYF. The CDR3 nucleotides read TGTGCCAGTAGCCGTACTAGCGGAATACAAGAGACCCAGTACTTC.

This chain uses TRBV27 with TRBJ2-1, with 9 bases fitting TRBD1. Losses at the gene ends were 0 bases for V and 7 bases for J; bases not matched to a gene: 7. The germline V gene has CDR1 MNHEY and CDR2 SMNVEV (reference sequence). The CDR3 loop spans 16 amino acids. CDR3 nucleotide sequence: TGTGCCAGCAGTTTATCCGGGACAGGGTTTGGGAATGAGCAGTTCTTC. It encodes CASSLSGTGFGNEQFF.

This clonotype was seen at least ten times. The chain joins TRBV2 to TRBJ2-5, with TRBD2 matching over 11 bases. This CDR3 is 14 amino acids long. Losses at the gene ends were 4 bases for V and 4 bases for J; bases not matched to a gene: 2. Per the germline V gene, CDR1 is SNHLY and CDR2 is FYNNEI. CDR3 loop: CASSVAGGGETQYF. The DNA of the CDR3 is TGTGCCAGCAGTGTAGCGGGAGGGGGAGAGACCCAGTACTTC.

The chain has TRBV2 and TRBJ1-1; maybe TRBD1 (5 bases). Germline CDR1 reads SNHLY; CDR2 reads FYNNEI. The V and J ends lost 3 bases and 7 bases respectively, with 12 bases between them. The CDR3 has 13 residues. The chain's CDR3 is CASSDSGALEAFF. The CDR3 DNA sequence: TGTGCCAGCAGTGATAGTGGGGCCCTTGAAGCTTTCTTT.